Below, 25 T cell receptor beta chains from the same sample are listed, as sequenced in a study of radiotherapy plus CTLA-4 blockade in lung cancer. The protocol was immunoSEQ multiplex PCR, while the TCRdb copy is restricted to in-frame clones and leaves out a portion. The sample records about 77,000 clones, roughly 80% being singletons. The sample here was peripheral blood, taken from a patient treated with radiotherapy plus ipilimumab. The receptor source for this set is a human donor with non-small cell lung cancer whose response to radiotherapy plus ipilimumab could not be evaluated.

Here the CDR3 DNA reads TGCAGCGTGGGGAGGGGTGGCTACACCTTC. Its translation is CSVGRGGYTF. This chain joins TRBV29-1 and TRBJ1-2, with TRBD1 as a possible D gene (5 bases). The CDR3 has 10 residues. The V gene lost 6 bases and the J gene lost 7 bases, with 9 bases spanning the gap. CDR1 and CDR2 from the germline V gene are SQVTM and ANQGSEA.

CDR3 residues: CATKEAGRREYNSPLHF. DNA for the CDR3: TGTGCCACCAAGGAGGCAGGGCGGAGGGAATATAATTCACCCCTCCACTTT. V is TRBV15 and J is TRBJ1-6; D is possibly TRBD1 (5 bases). Trimming removed 7 bases at V and 4 bases at J, with 20 bases between. The CDR3 extends over 17 amino acids. Germline assignment: CDR1 LNHNV and CDR2 YYDKDF (reference sequence).

The V and J genes are TRBV4-1 and TRBJ2-5; the match to TRBD2 covers 7 bases. The DNA end is a closer match to TRBJ2-7, so the J assignment may be wrong. Germline values: CDR1 MGHRA, CDR2 YSYEKL. The CDR3 spans 16 residues. CDR3 in amino acids: CASSPLGGSHSYEQYF. The CDR3, as DNA: TGCGCCAGCAGCCCCCTGGGAGGGTCCCACTCCTACGAGCAGTACTTC.

The chain recombines TRBV19 with TRBJ1-1, with 9 bases identical to TRBD1. Germline values: CDR1 LNHDA, CDR2 SQIVND (reference sequence). The V segment lost 5 bases and the J segment 3 bases; nucleotides outside the gene matches: 10. CDR3 length: 16 residues. In DNA form, the CDR3 reads TGTGCCAGTAGTCCTTCCCCGGGACAGGGATACACTGAAGCTTTCTTT. Translating it yields CASSPSPGQGYTEAFF.

This chain uses TRBV9 with TRBJ2-1, with TRBD2 matching over 8 bases. V shed 3 bases and J 6 bases; nucleotides not matched to a gene: 8. The length of the CDR3 is 15 residues. Germline CDR1 SGDLS, CDR2 YYNGEE. The CDR3 DNA follows: TGTGCCAGCAGCGCGGGGGGGGCGATGCCCAATGAGCAGTTCTTC. It encodes CASSAGGAMPNEQFF.

V usage is TRBV9 and J usage is TRBJ2-5; TRBD2 might be the D (7 bases). CDR3 length: 15 amino acids. Germline V lookup: CDR1 SGDLS, CDR2 YYNGEE. V was cut by 3 bases and J by 5 bases, with 17 bases left in between. In DNA, the CDR3 is TGTGCCAGCAGCGACAACCGGGGGGCCCCGGAGACCCAGTACTTC. This gives the protein CASSDNRGAPETQYF.

This chain uses TRBV4-1 with TRBJ2-3, with D perhaps matching TRBD2 (5 bases). The CDR3 is made up of 16 amino acids. Per the germline V gene, CDR1 is MGHRA and CDR2 is YSYEKL. V was clipped by 5 bases and J by 0 bases, with 15 bases between them. The CDR3, as DNA: TGCGCCAGCAGCGCGCAAGGAGGTGTAAGCACAGATACGCAGTATTTT. Its protein is CASSAQGGVSTDTQYF.

V and J are TRBV27 and TRBJ2-7; 9 positions match TRBD1. V shed 0 bases, J shed 4 bases, and the junction held 4 bases outside the gene matches. Germline lookup yields CDR1 MNHEY and CDR2 SMNVEV (reference sequence). The CDR3 totals 15 residues. CDR3 region: CASSLSSDRGYEQYF. CDR3 sequence (DNA): TGTGCCAGCAGTTTATCCAGCGACAGGGGGTACGAGCAGTACTTC.

The chain recombines TRBV7-9 with TRBJ2-5, with TRBD2 as a possible D gene (5 bases). The ends were cut back, 5 bases at V and 1 base at J, with 14 bases in the middle. From germline, CDR1 is SEHNR and CDR2 FQNEAQ (reference sequence). The CDR3 length is 15 residues. Written as DNA, the CDR3 is TGTGCCAGCAGCACCAGGAGGCTCCCCCAAGAGACCCAGTACTTC. Translated, it gives CASSTRRLPQETQYF.

The V call is TRBV5-1, the J call TRBJ1-3, with TRBD1 matching 9 bases. The V gene end was trimmed by 3 bases and the J gene end by 0 bases; junction bases not matched to a gene: 4. This CDR3 is built from 16 residues. CDR1 is SGHRS and CDR2 is YFSETQ in the germline V gene. CDR3 loop: CASSWDRVNSGNTIYF. In DNA form, the CDR3 reads TGCGCCAGCAGCTGGGACAGGGTGAACTCTGGAAACACCATATATTTT.

The chain combines TRBV7-7 with TRBJ1-3; D possibly corresponds to TRBD1 (5 bases). Trimming shortened V by 5 bases and J by 7 bases, and 12 bases separated the two germline ends. The CDR3 is 13 amino acids. Germline CDR1 is SSHAT and CDR2 is FNYEAQ (reference sequence). The CDR3 loop reads CASSQGQGNTIYF. CDR3 coding DNA: TGTGCCAGCAGCCAGGGTCAAGGGAACACCATATATTTT.

The rearrangement joins TRBV5-1 to TRBJ1-3; TRBD1 aligns across 7 bases. V gave up 0 bases and J gave up 2 bases; unmatched junction bases: 5. The V gene's germline CDR1 is SGHRS and CDR2 YFSETQ. The CDR3 loop spans 16 amino acids. CDR3 in amino acids: CASSLGTGNAGNTIYF. CDR3 DNA sequence: TGCGCCAGCAGCTTGGGGACAGGCAATGCTGGAAACACCATATATTTT. Supplemented by reference TRBV5-1 and TRBJ1-3, the full variable domain reads KAGVTQTPRYLIKTRGQQVTLSCSPISGHRSVSWYQQTPGQGLQFLFEYFSETQRNKGNFPGRFSGRQFSNSRSEMNVSTLELGDSALYLCASSLGTGNAGNTIYFGEGSWLTVV.

The chain uses TRBV19 and TRBJ1-5; TRBD1 matches 9 bases. Germline loops: CDR1 LNHDA, CDR2 SQIVND (reference sequence). V was pared by 6 bases and J by 11 bases, with 14 bases of the junction left unmatched. This CDR3 is 15 amino acids long. The chain's CDR3 is CASRQTGGAGGAQHF. CDR3 nucleotide sequence: TGTGCCAGTAGGCAAACAGGGGGCGCAGGGGGAGCCCAGCATTTT.

The chain employs TRBV28 and TRBJ2-7, with a tentative D call TRBD1 (5 bases). The CDR3 is made up of 16 amino acids. Germline CDR1 and CDR2: MDHEN and SYDVKM. Deletions cut 3 bases from V and 2 bases from J, with 17 bases between. The CDR3 DNA follows: TGTGCCAGCAGTTTTCGGCTGGACACCCTAACCTACGAGCAGTACTTC. This encodes CASSFRLDTLTYEQYF.

The V and J genes are TRBV2 and TRBJ2-3, with TRBD2 as a possible D gene (5 bases). This CDR3 is built from 16 residues. Germline CDR1 SNHLY, CDR2 FYNNEI. V was trimmed by 3 bases and J by 6 bases, leaving 19 bases between them. The DNA for the CDR3 is TGTGCCAGCAGTGACCGCCTAAGAGGGCGCGTCGATACGCAGTATTTT. As protein: CASSDRLRGRVDTQYF.

In its sample, this clone was seen many times. This chain connects TRBV21-1 to TRBJ2-7; the table's D call TRBD1 went unverified against the DNA. TRBV21-1 is a pseudogene segment. The CDR3 is 15 amino acids. As DNA, the CDR3 is TGTGCCAGCAGCACTACAGGACAGGGCCCCTACGAGCAGTACTTC. Protein product: CASSTTGQGPYEQYF.

The CDR3 here is CASSLLQGAEKLFF. DNA for the CDR3: TGTGCCAGCAGTTTACTCCAAGGGGCTGAAAAACTGTTTTTT. This chain links TRBV27 with TRBJ1-4; perhaps TRBD1 as D (5 bases). The CDR3 totals 14 residues. CDR1 and CDR2 (germline): MNHEY, SMNVEV (reference sequence). The V end lost 2 bases, the J end lost 7 bases, and 11 bases lay between the germline ends.

This chain links TRBV2 with TRBJ2-1, with 13 bases identical to TRBD2. Germline V lookup: CDR1 SNHLY, CDR2 FYNNEI. This CDR3 has 15 residues. V shed 6 bases and J 6 bases; nucleotides not matched to a gene: 5. CDR3 coding DNA: TGTGCCAGCAGGATCACTAGCGGGGGGGCCAATGAGCAGTTCTTC. Its translation is CASRITSGGANEQFF.

The V call is TRBV18, the J call TRBJ1-4, with a possible D match to TRBD1 (6 bases). The CDR3 sequence is 15 residues long. The V gene lost 5 bases and the J gene lost 8 bases, with 18 bases spanning the gap. Germline V gene lookup returns CDR1 KGHSH and CDR2 LQKENI. The CDR3 is CASSIRGVSNEKLFF. Here the CDR3 DNA reads TGTGCCAGCTCAATCAGGGGTGTGTCGAACGAAAAACTGTTTTTT.

The V call is TRBV29-1, the J call TRBJ2-5; the match to TRBD1 covers 7 bases. The J segment lost 4 bases and the V segment lost 3 bases, leaving 2 bases of the junction unmatched. CDR1 SQVTM and CDR2 ANQGSEA come from the germline V gene. This CDR3 region has 12 residues. CDR3 in DNA: TGCAGCGTTGACAGGGGGAGAGAGACCCAGTACTTC. Its translation is CSVDRGRETQYF.

V and J are TRBV5-1 and TRBJ2-7; possibly TRBD2 for D (5 bases). The germline V gene has CDR1 SGHRS and CDR2 YFSETQ. The CDR3 extends over 15 amino acids. With 0 bases removed from V and 4 bases from J, the gap between germline ends came to 14 bases. The CDR3 coding sequence is TGCGCCAGCAGCTTGGCCCTGACGGGGTCTTACGAGCAGTACTTC. It is translated as CASSLALTGSYEQYF.

This chain uses TRBV2 with TRBJ2-3, with a possible D match to TRBD2 (6 bases). There are 11 residues in the CDR3. V lost 8 bases, J lost 5 bases, and 8 bases lay in between. From germline, CDR1 is SNHLY and CDR2 FYNNEI. The CDR3 protein is CASGRQDTQYF. Written as DNA, the CDR3 is TGTGCCAGCGGGAGGCAAGATACGCAGTATTTT.

V is TRBV28 and J is TRBJ2-1; the match to TRBD1 covers 11 bases. V shed 7 bases, J shed 8 bases, and the junction held 10 bases outside the gene matches. The length of the CDR3 is 15 residues. Per the germline V gene, CDR1 is MDHEN and CDR2 is SYDVKM. The CDR3 DNA is TGTGCCAGCAACCCGGACAGGGGGCGCATCGATGAGCAGTTCTTC. This gives the protein CASNPDRGRIDEQFF. Combining the CDR3 with reference TRBV28 and TRBJ2-1 gives the whole variable domain DVKVTQSSRYLVKRTGEKVFLECVQDMDHENMFWYRQDPGLGLRLIYFSYDVKMKEKGDIPEGYSVSREKKERFSLILESASTNQTSMYLCASNPDRGRIDEQFFGPGTRLTVL.

This clone appeared a few times. The gene calls are TRBV4-1 and TRBJ2-7; D perhaps matches TRBD1 (6 bases). There are 16 residues in the CDR3. Per germline, CDR1 MGHRA and CDR2 YSYEKL. V was clipped by 0 bases and J by 2 bases, with 14 bases between them. Here the CDR3 DNA reads TGCGCCAGCAGCCAAGATATTAGTCAGGGGACCTACGAGCAGTACTTC. As protein: CASSQDISQGTYEQYF.

The V call is TRBV13, the J call TRBJ2-7; D is unclear. Trimming left V 6 bases short and J 1 base short, with 10 bases between. Germline loops: CDR1 PRHDT, CDR2 FYEKMQ (reference sequence). CDR3 length: 13 residues. The CDR3 region is CASSSRLSYEQYF. Written as DNA, the CDR3 is TGTGCCAGCAGTTCCAGGCTTTCCTACGAGCAGTACTTC.